This T cell receptor beta chain was sequenced in a study of T cell repertoires in cytomegalovirus infection. Study observations and caveats: Summed frequency of public TCR beta families distinguished CMV carriers with the relevant HLA. It was HLA-C-restricted CMV-specific TCR beta clonotypes that dominated the response ex vivo.

MiXCR was run by TCRdb on the reads, yielding one entry per CDR3 protein. The sample shows roughly 230,000 distinct CDR3 sequences, roughly 20% of them seen only once. This clonotype was seen many times. Antigen: not known. V lost 1 base to trimming and J lost 4 bases, with 14 bases between them. The CDR3 consists of 16 residues. The germline gives CDR1 SGHTA, CDR2 FQGNSA. The sample consisted of CD8+ T cells from PBMCs. The V call is TRBV7-2, the J call TRBJ1-5; D gene ambiguous. The TCR was taken from a human donor in good health (CMV status not recorded). Some clones in this sample may be carry-over from other donors' samples. CDR3 in DNA: TGTGCCAGCAGCTTAGTGTCCAGGAATGCGAATCAGCCCCAGCATTTT. It yields the protein CASSLVSRNANQPQHF.